Each of the 30 T cell receptor beta chains below was sequenced from the same sample in a study of shared clonotypes between healthy human individuals (dated by TCRdb to the early 2020s). Libraries came from the immunoSEQ multiplex PCR assay. Drawn from immuneACCESS, this table holds only the in-frame rearrangements with V and J called that TCRdb kept. Clones are partly lost; checked studies trace under half to an unresolved V gene and leave the rest unexplained. This sample has 2 million to 2.5 million clones in its table, and about 95% of those were observed once. The ten largest account for 0.1% to 0.15% of the sample. Sequenced: naive CD4+ T cells sorted from blood. What this sample's cell subset or site label stands for: CD45RA+ positively selected. These receptor sequences come from a man aged 18 to 30 in good health.

The rearrangement joins TRBV6-1 to TRBJ1-5, with D possibly matching TRBD1 (5 bases). The germline V gene has CDR1 MNHNS and CDR2 SASEGT. This CDR3 spans 14 amino acids. Trimming left V 4 bases short and J 13 bases short, with 20 bases between. The CDR3 bases are TGTGCCAGCAGTGGTGCGGGGGTCGGCCCATCGCAGCATTTT. This codes for CASSGAGVGPSQHF.

V is TRBV7-9 and J is TRBJ2-6; possibly TRBD2 for D (5 bases). This CDR3 comprises 19 residues. V lost 5 bases and J 0 bases, leaving 20 bases between the germline ends. Germline CDR1 is SEHNR and CDR2 is FQNEAQ (reference sequence). For the CDR3, the DNA is TGTGCCAGCAGCATGGGGTCGGGAACAACCCTCTCTGGGGCCAACGTCCTGACTTTC. Translation: CASSMGSGTTLSGANVLTF.

The chain's CDR3 is CASSVPGLAGETQYF. DNA for the CDR3: TGTGCCAGCAGTGTTCCGGGCCTAGCCGGTGAGACCCAGTACTTC. This chain uses TRBV6-6 with TRBJ2-5; weak D call: TRBD2 (5 bases). Germline values: CDR1 MNHNY, CDR2 SVGAGI (reference sequence). V lost 5 bases, J lost 5 bases, and 18 bases lay in between. The CDR3 spans 15 residues.

J is TRBJ1-1 and V is TRBV30; D unresolved. Looked up from germline, CDR1 is GTSNPN and CDR2 is SVGIG (reference sequence). V lost 3 bases and J lost 8, with 13 bases in between. The CDR3 consists of 12 residues. DNA for the CDR3: TGTGCCTGGAGACGGAACCAAGGGGAAGCTTTCTTT. Translated, it gives CAWRRNQGEAFF.

The rearrangement links TRBV9 to TRBJ2-5; D unclear. Germline values: CDR1 SGDLS, CDR2 YYNGEE. The CDR3 contains 10 residues. The CDR3 reads CEYQKETQYF. The CDR3 DNA follows: TGTGAGTATCAAAAAGAGACCCAGTACTTC.

This clone was counted a few times. The chain combines TRBV6-6 with TRBJ2-5; TRBD2 agrees at 8 bases. V lost 9 bases and J lost 4; bases outside the gene matches: 13. This CDR3 spans 15 amino acids. The germline CDR1 and CDR2 sequences are MNHNY and SVGAGI (reference sequence). The CDR3 spells CASKMYGGAGETQYF. The CDR3 region has the DNA TGTGCCAGTAAAATGTACGGGGGGGCCGGAGAGACCCAGTACTTC.

The genes are TRBV7-9 and TRBJ1-2, with 7 positions matching TRBD1. V shed 10 bases, J shed 3 bases, and the junction held 5 bases outside the gene matches. The length of the CDR3 is 12 residues. In germline, CDR1 is SEHNR, CDR2 FQNEAQ (reference sequence). CDR3 bases: TGTGCCAAGTCCGGGACAGACTATGGCTACACCTTC. Translating gives CAKSGTDYGYTF.

Regarding this clone: One junction end disagrees with the germline gene, perhaps due to a read error. J is TRBJ2-7 and V is TRBV6-5; D is uncertain. The CDR3 runs to 11 residues. Germline V lookup: CDR1 MNHEY, CDR2 SVGAGI. The CDR3 loop reads CASSYGPGQDF. The CDR3 nucleotides are TGTGCCAGCAGTTACGGTCCAGGCCAGGACTTC.

In DNA form, the CDR3 reads TGTGCCTGGCAGGGGTTTACTGAAGCTTTCTTT. Its translation: CAWQGFTEAFF. The chain couples TRBV30 to TRBJ1-1, with a tentative D call TRBD1 (6 bases). The CDR3 is 11 residues long. The germline V and J ends were trimmed by 5 bases and 5 bases, with 9 bases remaining between them. Per germline, CDR1 GTSNPN and CDR2 SVGIG (reference sequence).

This sequence joins TRBV5-4 and TRBJ2-1; no definite D call. Germline V gives CDR1 SGHNT, CDR2 YYREEE (reference sequence). With 3 bases removed from V and 3 bases from J, the gap between germline ends came to 10 bases. The CDR3 loop spans 14 amino acids. This chain's CDR3 is CASSSPRGYNEQFF. The CDR3 DNA follows: TGTGCCAGCAGCTCGCCCCGAGGCTACAATGAGCAGTTCTTC.

The rearrangement joins TRBV7-8 to TRBJ2-7; 7 positions match TRBD1. CDR1 SGHVS and CDR2 FQNEAQ come from the germline V gene. V shed 5 bases, J shed 6 bases, and the junction held 10 bases outside the gene matches. This CDR3 is built from 14 residues. This chain's CDR3 is CASSQTGKTSEQYF. The CDR3 coding sequence is TGTGCCAGCAGCCAGACAGGGAAAACCTCCGAGCAGTACTTC.

The chain joins TRBV4-1 to TRBJ2-1; the match to TRBD2 covers 8 bases. Trimming cost V 0 bases and J 7 bases; bases outside gene matches: 14. CDR1 and CDR2 from the germline V gene are MGHRA and YSYEKL. This CDR3 contains 18 residues. The CDR3 spells CASSQDHLSGRAINEQFF. The CDR3 nucleotides are TGCGCCAGCAGCCAAGATCACCTCTCCGGGAGGGCAATTAATGAGCAGTTCTTC.

V usage is TRBV7-8 and J usage is TRBJ2-7, with D tentatively TRBD1 or TRBD2 (6 bases each). Trimming pared 1 base from V and 5 bases from J, leaving 18 bases between. The length of the CDR3 is 16 residues. Germline assignment: CDR1 SGHVS and CDR2 FQNEAQ. The CDR3 protein is CASSLVLMRGGHEQYF. The DNA of the CDR3 is TGTGCCAGCAGCTTAGTTCTTATGAGAGGGGGGCACGAGCAGTACTTC.

V usage is TRBV5-6 and J usage is TRBJ1-2, with D perhaps matching TRBD1 (6 bases). V was shortened by 0 bases and J by 8 bases, with 20 bases between the two germline ends. Germline V gene data show CDR1 as SGHDT and CDR2 as YYEEEE. This CDR3 region has 16 residues. The CDR3, as DNA: TGTGCCAGCAGCTTGGCTTTAAGGGGACAAAGTCCGGGCTACACCTTC. It translates to CASSLALRGQSPGYTF. The complete variable domain, with remaining parts taken from reference TRBV5-6 and TRBJ1-2, reads DAGVTQSPTHLIKTRGQQVTLRCSPKSGHDTVSWYQQALGQGPQFIFQYYEEEERQRGNFPDRFSGHQFPNYSSELNVNALLLGDSALYLCASSLALRGQSPGYTFGSGTRLTVV.

The V gene is TRBV30, the J gene TRBJ2-7, with D possibly being TRBD1 (5 bases). Germline values: CDR1 GTSNPN, CDR2 SVGIG (reference sequence). Trimming cost V 3 bases and J 0 bases, with 15 bases left between them. This CDR3 is built from 15 residues. Here the CDR3 reads CAWSPGHRSSYEQYF. CDR3 nucleotide sequence: TGTGCCTGGAGCCCCGGGCACAGGAGCTCCTACGAGCAGTACTTC.

The chain links TRBV28 to TRBJ1-5; the match to TRBD1 covers 10 bases. The CDR3 sequence is 14 residues long. Germline trimming cut 5 bases from V and 6 bases from J; bases unmatched to any gene: 4. The V gene's germline CDR1 is MDHEN and CDR2 SYDVKM. CDR3 sequence (DNA): TGTGCCAGCAGTCCTTGGACAGGGGGTCAGCCCCAGCATTTT. Encoded protein: CASSPWTGGQPQHF.

A remark on this clone: Other DNA sequences in this specimen translate into the identical CDR3. The J gene is TRBJ2-5, the V gene TRBV19, with a possible D match to TRBD2 (7 bases). The germline V gene has CDR1 LNHDA and CDR2 SQIVND (reference sequence). Between the trimmed V and J ends, which lost 5 bases and 5 bases, there was a span of 12 bases. The CDR3 covers 13 residues. In DNA form, the CDR3 reads TGTGCCAGTAGTGTCAGGGGAGGGGAGACCCAGTACTTC. Its translation: CASSVRGGETQYF.

The chain employs TRBV27 and TRBJ1-1; D not certain. Trimming pared 3 bases from V and 0 bases from J, leaving 8 bases between. In germline, CDR1 is MNHEY, CDR2 SMNVEV (reference sequence). The length of the CDR3 is 14 residues. The CDR3 nucleotides read TGTGCCAGCAGTTTCTCAGGTGTGAACACTGAAGCTTTCTTT. Translation: CASSFSGVNTEAFF.

The V and J genes are TRBV4-3 and TRBJ1-5; tentative D call: TRBD1 (6 bases). This CDR3 contains 17 residues. Germline V CDR1 and CDR2: LGHNA, YSLEER. The ends were cut back, 0 bases at V and 2 bases at J, with 14 bases in the middle. CDR3 residues: CASSQDGGAYGNQPQHF. CDR3 nucleotide sequence: TGCGCCAGCAGCCAAGATGGGGGGGCGTATGGCAATCAGCCCCAGCATTTT.

Notes on this clone: Other DNA sequences in this sample translate to the same CDR3. V is TRBV29-1 and J is TRBJ2-7; 15 nucleotides match TRBD2. V lost 7 bases and J lost 6; bases outside the gene matches: 13. The CDR3 runs to 16 residues. The V gene's germline CDR1 is SQVTM and CDR2 ANQGSEA. The CDR3 nucleotides are TGCAGCGCCCGGACTAGCGGGAGGGTTGGGCGTATCGAGCAGTACTTC. Protein product: CSARTSGRVGRIEQYF.

The chain is built from TRBV4-3 and TRBJ2-3, with unresolved D. This CDR3 has 13 amino acids. CDR1 is LGHNA, CDR2 YSLEER, per germline. Trimming left V 1 base short and J 6 bases short, with 8 bases between. CDR3 residues: CASSQVVPDTQYF. DNA of the CDR3: TGCGCCAGCAGCCAAGTAGTCCCGGATACGCAGTATTTT.

With respect to this clone: The identical CDR3 is also encoded by other nucleotide sequences in the sample. The chain is built from TRBV5-6 and TRBJ1-1; D gene unclear. Germline V CDR1 and CDR2: SGHDT, YYEEEE. V was shortened by 4 bases and J by 6 bases, with 7 bases between the two germline ends. This CDR3 spans 11 amino acids. The CDR3 DNA follows: TGTGCCAGCAGCCTCGGGCCTGAAGCTTTCTTT. Residues: CASSLGPEAFF.

This chain uses TRBV9 with TRBJ1-3; possibly TRBD1 for D (6 bases). V shed 4 bases and J shed 0 bases, with 14 bases lying between them. The CDR3 runs 16 residues. CDR1 is SGDLS and CDR2 is YYNGEE in the germline V gene. CDR3 in DNA: TGTGCCAGCAGCTACGGACAGACCTCCTCTGGAAACACCATATATTTT. This codes for CASSYGQTSSGNTIYF.

The gene calls are TRBV9 and TRBJ2-7; no clear D. Germline loops: CDR1 SGDLS, CDR2 YYNGEE. The CDR3 is made up of 15 amino acids. V lost 3 bases and J lost 0, with 13 bases in between. The CDR3 sequence: CASSANGLSSYEQYF. The CDR3 DNA reads TGTGCCAGCAGCGCGAACGGGCTAAGCTCCTACGAGCAGTACTTC.

The chain joins TRBV18 to TRBJ1-4, with D uncertain. The CDR3 totals 13 residues. V was pared by 5 bases and J by 4 bases, with 8 bases between. CDR1 is KGHSH, CDR2 LQKENI, per germline. This CDR3 is CASSINGNEKLFF. CDR3 nucleotide sequence: TGTGCCAGCTCAATTAATGGTAATGAAAAACTGTTTTTT.

This clone showed up just once. The chain couples TRBV5-1 to TRBJ2-3; weak D call: TRBD1 (5 bases). CDR3 length: 15 residues. The V gene lost 4 bases and the J gene lost 3 bases, with 15 bases spanning the gap. CDR1 and CDR2 from the germline V gene are SGHRS and YFSETQ. The CDR3 coding sequence is TGCGCCAGCAGCCAGGGTATGTTAGGTACAGATACGCAGTATTTT. Translated: CASSQGMLGTDTQYF.

The CDR3 sequence: CASAWGRATDTQYF. The CDR3 DNA reads TGTGCCAGCGCCTGGGGCAGGGCCACAGATACGCAGTATTTT. The chain has TRBV5-4 and TRBJ2-3, with D maybe TRBD1 (5 bases). The germline V and J ends were trimmed by 7 bases and 2 bases, with 14 bases remaining between them. This CDR3 is built from 14 residues. Per germline, CDR1 SGHNT and CDR2 YYREEE (reference sequence).

In this sample, this clone turned up a few times. The chain links TRBV10-2 to TRBJ1-1; 11 positions match TRBD1. Unmatched junction bases numbered 10, after V lost 4 bases and J lost 3 bases. The CDR3 contains 17 residues. Germline lookup yields CDR1 WSHSY and CDR2 SAAADI. CDR3 region: CASSGPGQGVSDTEAFF. As DNA, the CDR3 is TGCGCCAGCAGTGGACCGGGACAGGGGGTTTCGGACACTGAAGCTTTCTTT.

This clone appeared a single time. V gene TRBV7-2 combines with J gene TRBJ2-7; weak D call: TRBD2 (6 bases). Germline V gene data show CDR1 as SGHTA and CDR2 as FQGNSA. Deletions cut 2 bases from V and 1 base from J, with 12 bases between. This CDR3 has 15 residues. The CDR3 loop is CASSLTGGTSYEQYF. The DNA for the CDR3 is TGTGCCAGCAGCTTAACTGGGGGGACTTCCTACGAGCAGTACTTC.

The genes are TRBV5-1 and TRBJ2-2; 12 nucleotides line up with TRBD2. Trimming removed 3 bases from V and 0 bases from J; junction bases left unmatched: 0. The CDR3 totals 16 residues. Germline CDR1 SGHRS, CDR2 YFSETQ. In nucleotides, the CDR3 is TGCGCCAGCAGCTGGACTAGCGGGACGAACACCGGGGAGCTGTTTTTT. This gives the protein CASSWTSGTNTGELFF.